A single sample is the source of the 25 T cell receptor beta chains below, sequenced in a study of shared clonotypes between healthy human individuals. The repertoire was sequenced with immunoSEQ multiplex PCR; TCRdb's copy has only in-frame clones and lacks some. The sample contains 1.5 million to 2.5 million clones, approximately 94% of which appear only once. Naive CD8 isolation took CD45RO-negative cells positively selected for CCR7 and excluded terminally differentiated effector memory CD45RA+ cells. Source material: naive CD8+ T cells sorted from blood. The receptors shown here come from a man younger than 35 in good health.

The chain has TRBV28 and TRBJ2-7; 8 bases agree with TRBD1. The germline gives CDR1 MDHEN, CDR2 SYDVKM. The V segment lost 4 bases and the J segment 6 bases; nucleotides outside the gene matches: 11. The length of the CDR3 is 15 residues. The CDR3: CASSSVAGGFVEQYF. CDR3 nucleotides: TGTGCCAGCAGTTCTGTAGCAGGGGGCTTTGTCGAGCAGTACTTC. Combining the CDR3 with reference TRBV28 and TRBJ2-7 gives the whole variable domain DVKVTQSSRYLVKRTGEKVFLECVQDMDHENMFWYRQDPGLGLRLIYFSYDVKMKEKGDIPEGYSVSREKKERFSLILESASTNQTSMYLCASSSVAGGFVEQYFGPGTRLTVT.

This clone was recorded a few times. The chain links TRBV30 to TRBJ1-6; possible D gene TRBD1, 5 bases. The CDR3 has 15 residues. CDR1 and CDR2 from the germline V gene are GTSNPN and SVGIG (reference sequence). CDR3 residues: CAWGTENSYNSPLHF. In nucleotides, the CDR3 is TGTGCTTGGGGGACGGAGAACTCCTATAATTCACCCCTCCACTTT. The variable domain in full, with the rest retrieved from reference TRBV30 and TRBJ1-6, is SQTIHQWPATLVQPVGSPLSLECTVEGTSNPNLYWYRQAAGRGLQLLFYSVGIGQISSEVPQNLSASRPQDRQFILSSKKLLLSDSGFYLCAWGTENSYNSPLHFGNGTRLTVT.

In the case of this clone: The sample contains more than one DNA sequence encoding this CDR3. V is TRBV7-2 and J is TRBJ2-7; D may correspond to TRBD1 or TRBD2 (6 bases each). Germline V lookup: CDR1 SGHTA, CDR2 FQGNSA. This CDR3 region has 13 residues. The ends were cut back, 5 bases at V and 2 bases at J, with 10 bases in the middle. CDR3 DNA: TGTGCCAGCAGCGCACGGGGGCCCTACGAGCAGTACTTC. Protein sequence: CASSARGPYEQYF.

CDR3 coding DNA: TGTGCCAGCAGCGTGGACAGGCTGAACACTGAAGCTTTCTTT. Translated, it gives CASSVDRLNTEAFF. The rearrangement uses TRBV5-6 and TRBJ1-1, with 7 bases fitting TRBD1. Per germline, CDR1 SGHDT and CDR2 YYEEEE. J lost 0 bases, V lost 4 bases, and 3 bases had no gene match. The CDR3 loop spans 14 amino acids.

The rearrangement links TRBV7-9 to TRBJ2-7; 9 nucleotides match TRBD1. Germline loops: CDR1 SEHNR, CDR2 FQNEAQ (reference sequence). The junction had 6 bases not matched to a gene; V was cut back by 5 bases and J by 1 base. The CDR3 loop spans 15 amino acids. The DNA for the CDR3 is TGTGCCAGCAGCCTCCCTGACAGGGGGTCCTACGAGCAGTACTTC. This sequence encodes CASSLPDRGSYEQYF. Together with reference TRBV7-9 and TRBJ2-7, the CDR3 gives the full variable domain: DTGVSQNPRHKITKRGQNVTFRCDPISEHNRLYWYRQTLGQGPEFLTYFQNEAQLEKSRLLSDRFSAERPKGSFSTLEIQRTEQGDSAMYLCASSLPDRGSYEQYFGPGTRLTVT.

The rearrangement joins TRBV9 to TRBJ2-3; TRBD2 matches 7 bases. This CDR3 spans 15 amino acids. Germline V gene lookup returns CDR1 SGDLS and CDR2 YYNGEE. Trimming at V came to 6 bases and at J to 2 bases, leaving 9 bases not matched to a gene. The chain's CDR3 is CASTLGDYTTDTQYF. The CDR3 DNA reads TGTGCCAGCACCTTGGGGGACTATACCACAGATACGCAGTATTTT.

This clone occurred once. Written as DNA, the CDR3 is TGTGCCAGTAGCTCATCCGGCGGCGGGAGGAGTGAGCAGTACTTC. Encoded protein: CASSSSGGGRSEQYF. The chain recombines TRBV19 with TRBJ2-7, with 8 bases fitting TRBD2. Germline CDR1 LNHDA, CDR2 SQIVND (reference sequence). This CDR3 contains 15 residues. V gave up 6 bases and J gave up 7 bases; unmatched junction bases: 14.

Worth noting for this clone: A read error may produce the germline difference seen at one junction end. The same CDR3 arises from other DNA sequences in this sample as well. The chain employs TRBV7-7 and TRBJ2-7, with TRBD1 matching over 8 bases. The CDR3 loop spans 13 amino acids. CDR1 and CDR2 from the germline V gene are SSHAT and FNYEAQ (reference sequence). The CDR3 DNA is TGTGCTAGCAGCCCAGGGACAGGCTACGAGCAGTACTTC. Translation: CASSPGTGYEQYF.

The rearrangement links TRBV4-1 to TRBJ1-2, with D possibly TRBD1 on 5 matching bases. The CDR3 has 14 residues. Germline V gene sequence: CDR1 MGHRA, CDR2 YSYEKL. V was clipped by 1 base and J by 4 bases, with 10 bases between them. CDR3 nucleotide sequence: TGCGCCAGCAGCCAAGCAGGGCAGGGCTATGGCTACACCTTC. This sequence encodes CASSQAGQGYGYTF.

The gene calls are TRBV6-1 and TRBJ1-1; D possibly corresponds to TRBD1 (6 bases). The CDR3 consists of 15 residues. CDR1 is MNHNS, CDR2 SASEGT, per germline. V shed 5 bases and J shed 2 bases, with 15 bases lying between them. This CDR3 reads CASSTWGQSNTEAFF. DNA for the CDR3: TGTGCCAGCAGTACCTGGGGGCAGTCTAACACTGAAGCTTTCTTT.

This clone was seen once. The V gene is TRBV7-9, the J gene TRBJ2-3; possible D gene TRBD1, 6 bases. The germline gives CDR1 SEHNR, CDR2 FQNEAQ (reference sequence). This CDR3 has 16 residues. V lost 5 bases and J lost 3, with 18 bases in between. The CDR3, as DNA: TGTGCCAGCAGCCCCACATCCGGACAGATGACAGATACGCAGTATTTT. Its translation: CASSPTSGQMTDTQYF.

About this clone: The sample carries other DNA sequences with the same CDR3. This chain connects TRBV5-1 to TRBJ2-2; D unresolved. With 0 bases removed from V and 1 base from J, the gap between germline ends came to 4 bases. This CDR3 spans 14 amino acids. Per germline, CDR1 SGHRS and CDR2 YFSETQ. This CDR3 reads CASSLAGNTGELFF. The CDR3 DNA reads TGCGCCAGCAGCTTGGCGGGGAACACCGGGGAGCTGTTTTTT. The full variable domain, in which reference TRBV5-1 and TRBJ2-2 provide the parts outside the CDR3, is KAGVTQTPRYLIKTRGQQVTLSCSPISGHRSVSWYQQTPGQGLQFLFEYFSETQRNKGNFPGRFSGRQFSNSRSEMNVSTLELGDSALYLCASSLAGNTGELFFGEGSRLTVL.

CDR3 in DNA: TGTGCCAGCAGCTCGAGCGAAAAAGAGACCCAGTACTTC. Its protein is CASSSSEKETQYF. The rearrangement links TRBV7-9 to TRBJ2-5; D gene unclear. Trimming stripped 4 bases from V and 3 bases from J, with 9 bases between. The CDR3 length is 13 residues. Germline V gene lookup returns CDR1 SEHNR and CDR2 FQNEAQ (reference sequence).

The rearrangement links TRBV27 to TRBJ2-3; weak D call: TRBD2 (7 bases). The germline V gene has CDR1 MNHEY and CDR2 SMNVEV (reference sequence). Between the trimmed V and J ends, which lost 6 bases and 5 bases, there was a span of 18 bases. This CDR3 region has 15 residues. Here the CDR3 reads CASSSPWEGGDTQYF. CDR3 coding DNA: TGTGCCAGCAGCTCCCCTTGGGAGGGGGGAGATACGCAGTATTTT.

The chain has TRBV19 and TRBJ1-1; a weak D match, TRBD1 (5 bases). Germline CDR1 LNHDA, CDR2 SQIVND (reference sequence). With 0 bases removed from V and 7 bases from J, the gap between germline ends came to 12 bases. The CDR3 runs to 14 residues. The CDR3 here is CASSIDGEGLEAFF. CDR3 in DNA: TGTGCCAGTAGTATAGATGGGGAGGGACTTGAAGCTTTCTTT.

V is TRBV19 and J is TRBJ1-2; D possibly corresponds to TRBD1 (5 bases). V lost 5 bases and J 3 bases, leaving 19 bases between the germline ends. Germline CDR1 LNHDA, CDR2 SQIVND (reference sequence). This CDR3 is built from 16 residues. CDR3 residues: CASSPPVGGVDYGYTF. In nucleotides, the CDR3 is TGTGCCAGTAGTCCCCCAGTCGGGGGGGTGGACTATGGCTACACCTTC.

V gene TRBV6-6 combines with J gene TRBJ2-5; perhaps TRBD2 as D (6 bases). This CDR3 has 12 residues. The germline V and J ends were trimmed by 10 bases and 5 bases, with 14 bases remaining between them. Per germline, CDR1 MNHNY and CDR2 SVGAGI (reference sequence). Written as DNA, the CDR3 is TGTGCCACACACAACGGGGGTGAGACCCAGTACTTC. This encodes CATHNGGETQYF.

This clone appeared once. This chain uses TRBV5-6 with TRBJ2-7; a possible D gene is TRBD2 (6 bases). CDR3 size: 13 residues. V was trimmed by 4 bases and J by 2 bases, leaving 10 bases between them. Germline V gives CDR1 SGHDT, CDR2 YYEEEE. DNA for the CDR3: TGTGCCAGCAGCACCCCGGGAGCCTACGAGCAGTACTTC. It codes for CASSTPGAYEQYF.

The chain joins TRBV5-4 to TRBJ2-1, with D tentatively TRBD2 (5 bases). This CDR3 is built from 15 residues. V was shortened by 4 bases and J by 3 bases, with 14 bases between the two germline ends. Per the germline V gene, CDR1 is SGHNT and CDR2 is YYREEE (reference sequence). In DNA form, the CDR3 reads TGTGCCAGCAGCGCCTCGGGGATGCTCTACAATGAGCAGTTCTTC. This encodes CASSASGMLYNEQFF.

This CDR3 is CASSPPQDFRGGEQYF. CDR3 nucleotides: TGTGCCAGCAGCCCCCCCCAAGATTTCCGGGGGGGGGAGCAGTACTTC. This chain joins TRBV11-2 and TRBJ2-7; TRBD2 matches 8 bases. The germline CDR1 and CDR2 sequences are SGHAT and FQNNGV. The CDR3 loop spans 16 amino acids. V shed 5 bases, J shed 7 bases, and the junction held 16 bases outside the gene matches.

Concerning this clone: The sample holds other DNA sequences that translate to the same CDR3. The rearrangement uses TRBV27 and TRBJ1-1; perhaps TRBD1 as D (5 bases). Germline assignment: CDR1 MNHEY and CDR2 SMNVEV (reference sequence). Between the trimmed V and J ends, which lost 3 bases and 1 base, there was a span of 9 bases. There are 14 residues in the CDR3. The CDR3 sequence is CASSFSGGNTEAFF. The CDR3 DNA is TGTGCCAGCAGTTTTTCGGGGGGGAACACTGAAGCTTTCTTT.

As regards this clone: Other DNA sequences from this sample encode an identical CDR3 as well. The rearrangement links TRBV6-5 to TRBJ1-1, with D possibly matching TRBD1 (5 bases). Germline V lookup: CDR1 MNHEY, CDR2 SVGAGI. The V end was cut by 0 bases, the J end by 5 bases, with 7 bases between. The CDR3 contains 13 residues. The CDR3 protein is CASSYSAGTEAFF. For the CDR3, the DNA is TGTGCCAGCAGTTACTCCGCAGGGACTGAAGCTTTCTTT.

The chain joins TRBV12-5 to TRBJ2-5, with a tentative D call TRBD1 (6 bases). Trimming shortened V by 2 bases and J by 2 bases, and 12 bases separated the two germline ends. The length of the CDR3 is 15 residues. CDR1 is LGHNT and CDR2 is FRNRAP in the germline V gene. CDR3 nucleotide sequence: TGTGCTAGTGGTTTGACACTCCAGGGGCAAGAGACCCAGTACTTC. Translation: CASGLTLQGQETQYF.

Concerning this clone: Other DNA sequences in the sample encode the same CDR3. The chain employs TRBV27 and TRBJ2-7, with D unresolved. The ends were cut back, 6 bases at V and 5 bases at J, with 11 bases in the middle. Germline-derived CDR1 and CDR2 are MNHEY and SMNVEV (reference sequence). The CDR3 runs 12 residues. This CDR3 is CASRTPGNEQYF. The CDR3 nucleotides are TGTGCCAGCAGGACCCCAGGAAACGAGCAGTACTTC.

The chain carries TRBV19 and TRBJ2-1; D call uncertain. The CDR3 is 15 amino acids. CDR1 and CDR2 (germline): LNHDA, SQIVND (reference sequence). Trimming removed 0 bases at V and 4 bases at J, with 10 bases between. The CDR3 coding sequence is TGTGCCAGTAGTATAGAATTAGCAATGTACAATGAGCAGTTCTTC. Translation gives CASSIELAMYNEQFF.